The TCR beta chain described here comes from a study of blood T cell repertoires in COVID-19 (TCRdb year 2020). For the study in its entirety: Samples from collaborators originated in the United States, Italy and Spain and spanned both the acute and convalescent phases of COVID-19. The material from the prospective study consisted of cDNA or gDNA derived from T cells, B-cell-depleted T cells, or PBMCs. Subjects who had been exposed to COVID-19, were actively infected with it, or had recovered from it provided the deeply sampled blood TCRbeta repertoires that made up the dataset. The repertoires were released in a freely available public database intended as a resource for research on the immune response to SARS-CoV-2. Samples were obtained from the ongoing ImmuneRACE study (first 160 participants) and from roughly 1,300 subjects provided by 6 global collaborators. The sample metadata nearly always contained a de-identified subject ID, COVID-19 status, age in years and sex. Where available, HLA class I and class II types were taken from metadata supplied by the sample provider and were not determined by assay-based typing.

Inclusive of the bounding cysteine and phenylalanine, the CDR3 is 14 residues long. The CDR3 DNA has 42 bases and is translated from base 1. Relative to germline, V is 1 base shorter and J is 4 bases shorter, with 8 bases between their ends. The germline V gene (reference sequence) sets CDR1 to SGHNT and CDR2 to YYREEE. The collaborating institutions used their own protocols to collect whole blood in K2EDTA tubes. For TCRbeta analysis, collaborators shipped samples as frozen whole blood, isolated PBMCs, or DNA extracted from either of those sample types. This clone turned up a few times. Its antigen is currently not known. No much larger clonotype is one base removed from it; base qualities were not supplied. Broad study findings and their caveats: Clinical and demographic metadata were provided uncurated, with the amount varying by source and participant.

TCRbeta CDR3 regions were amplified from genomic DNA by means of the immunoSEQ Assay, a bias-controlled multiplex PCR. Processing in the source paper ran as follows. Nucleated cell counts per sample were estimated from amplification of reference gene primers within the assay. To quantify the absolute abundance of each unique TCRbeta CDR3 rearrangement, sequence reads were collapsed and filtered. For each sample, productive Simpson clonality was calculated as the square root of Simpson's diversity index across productive rearrangements. What TCRdb holds here is the immuneACCESS table cut down to in-frame rearrangements. Part of the clones is not present; checked against another copy, under half of the missing clones reflect an unresolved V gene, and the others are unexplained. That table gives V, J and clone size, and the DNA gave D and trimming. Across this sample there are some 150,000 clones, with over 75% seen only once. The top ten clones comprise about two fifths of the sample.

The receptor comes from a human donor in a cohort sampled during active COVID-19. What was sequenced was peripheral blood. The sequence joins TRBV5-4 to TRBJ1-4; the D gene lacks a confident call. The DNA sequence is TGTGCCAGCAGCTTGTCCGGGTTTAATGAAAAACTGTTTTTT. Translation gives CASSLSGFNEKLFF.